The present entry profiles one T cell receptor beta chain with its context. The sample originates from a study of blood T cell repertoires in COVID-19. Only in-frame clones appear in the TCRdb table, and some are missing; sequencing was by immunoSEQ multiplex PCR. The repertoire includes over 110,000 clones, around 79% of them detected once, and 3.5% to 4.5% sits in the top ten. Germline CDR1 LGHDT, CDR2 YNNKEL (reference sequence). The CDR3 contains 18 residues. V shed 3 bases and J 4 bases; nucleotides not matched to a gene: 13. The chain links TRBV3-1 (or the pseudogene TRBV3-2) to TRBJ1-2; 11 nucleotides match TRBD1. This clonotype was sampled from a man aged 55 to 70 with acute or convalescent COVID-19. What was sequenced was peripheral blood. The CDR3 coding sequence is TGTGCCAGCAGCCAGAATGGACAGGGGGCCGACACAGGCTATGGCTACACCTTC. It yields the protein CASSQNGQGADTGYGYTF.